A single sample is the source of the 28 T cell receptor beta chains below, sequenced in a study of blood T cell repertoires in COVID-19. The data were produced by immunoSEQ multiplex PCR, yet TCRdb's version contains in-frame clones alone and is incomplete. There are around 80,000 clones in the sample; roughly 82% occur only once, and around 12% lies in the top ten. Sequencing used peripheral blood. The receptors stem from an elderly man with acute or convalescent COVID-19.

The rearrangement links TRBV6-6 to TRBJ1-1; 7 bases agree with TRBD1. Trimming at V came to 1 base and at J to 7 bases, leaving 3 bases not matched to a gene. Germline V gives CDR1 MNHNY, CDR2 SVGAGI (reference sequence). The CDR3 is made up of 13 amino acids. This CDR3 is CASSYYTGDEAFF. The CDR3 region has the DNA TGTGCCAGCAGTTACTATACAGGGGATGAAGCTTTCTTT.

The rearrangement uses TRBV11-2 and TRBJ1-2, with 7 bases lining up with TRBD1. The CDR3 consists of 14 residues. V shed 5 bases and J 4 bases; nucleotides not matched to a gene: 7. In germline, CDR1 is SGHAT, CDR2 FQNNGV. CDR3 amino acids: CASSVGQEGYGYTF. DNA for the CDR3: TGTGCCAGCAGCGTCGGACAGGAGGGCTATGGCTACACCTTC.

The V call is TRBV15, the J call TRBJ2-4; TRBD1 aligns across 7 bases. Trimming at V came to 0 bases and at J to 8 bases, leaving 7 bases not matched to a gene. Per the germline V gene, CDR1 is LNHNV and CDR2 is YYDKDF (reference sequence). This CDR3 contains 15 residues. This chain's CDR3 is CATSRDQAGGDIQYF. CDR3 DNA: TGTGCCACCAGCAGAGATCAGGCAGGGGGAGACATTCAGTACTTC.

The chain couples TRBV7-2 to TRBJ1-2; D remains ambiguous. Trimming removed 1 base at V and 6 bases at J, with 15 bases between. Per germline, CDR1 SGHTA and CDR2 FQGNSA. CDR3 length: 15 residues. The CDR3 DNA follows: TGTGCCAGCAGCTTAGGACGGCAGTTGGGCGATGGCTACACCTTC. It yields the protein CASSLGRQLGDGYTF.

This chain's CDR3 is CASSVGAGGTGELFF. In DNA, the CDR3 is TGCGCCAGCAGTGTGGGGGCAGGCGGGACCGGGGAGCTGTTTTTT. V gene TRBV10-2 combines with J gene TRBJ2-2, with a possible D match to TRBD1 (6 bases). There are 15 residues in the CDR3. Germline V gene lookup returns CDR1 WSHSY and CDR2 SAAADI. The V and J ends lost 4 bases and 5 bases respectively, with 14 bases between them.

The rearrangement uses TRBV4-1 and TRBJ1-4; no definite D call. V lost 0 bases and J lost 2, with 13 bases in between. This CDR3 comprises 17 residues. Germline CDR1 MGHRA, CDR2 YSYEKL. The chain's CDR3 is CASSQDLWQNTNEKLFF. As DNA, the CDR3 is TGCGCCAGCAGCCAAGATCTTTGGCAGAATACTAATGAAAAACTGTTTTTT.

The CDR3 region is CASRANTGGGFYGYTF. CDR3 nucleotides: TGTGCCAGCAGGGCAAATACAGGGGGCGGCTTCTATGGCTACACCTTC. This chain links TRBV2 with TRBJ1-2; TRBD1 agrees at 9 bases. V was clipped by 6 bases and J by 4 bases; unmatched bases: 12. Germline values: CDR1 SNHLY, CDR2 FYNNEI. The CDR3 totals 16 residues.

The chain employs TRBV9 and TRBJ2-1; TRBD1 aligns across 8 bases. The J segment lost 9 bases and the V segment lost 4 bases, leaving 9 bases of the junction unmatched. Germline CDR1 is SGDLS and CDR2 is YYNGEE. CDR3 length: 14 residues. The CDR3 nucleotides read TGTGCCAGCAGCCTCGGACAGGGTCCTGGTGAGCAGTTCTTC. Translated, it gives CASSLGQGPGEQFF.

V is TRBV6-5 and J is TRBJ1-5; 7 nucleotides line up with TRBD1. With V trimmed by 2 bases and J by 7 bases, 8 bases remained unmatched. Per the germline V gene, CDR1 is MNHEY and CDR2 is SVGAGI. The CDR3 is 15 amino acids. CDR3 amino acids: CASSYDGGGGQPQHF. The CDR3 region has the DNA TGTGCCAGCAGTTACGACGGAGGGGGCGGACAGCCCCAGCATTTT.

The chain couples TRBV30 to TRBJ1-3; 9 positions match TRBD1. Germline V gene sequence: CDR1 GTSNPN, CDR2 SVGIG (reference sequence). With V trimmed by 2 bases and J by 7 bases, 9 bases remained unmatched. The CDR3 length is 15 residues. DNA for the CDR3: TGTGCCTGGAGTCCGGGACAGGGACTTCGGAACACCATATATTTT. Translation gives CAWSPGQGLRNTIYF.

In this sample, this clone turned up once. The chain recombines TRBV3-1 (or the pseudogene TRBV3-2) with TRBJ2-7; the D gene is possibly TRBD2 (7 bases). V was pared by 5 bases and J by 4 bases, with 15 bases between. This CDR3 is built from 14 residues. CDR1 LGHDT and CDR2 YNNKEL come from the germline V gene (reference sequence). Here the CDR3 DNA reads TGTGCCAGCAGCTCCGGCGGGGGCCGGTACGAGCAGTACTTC. Translating it yields CASSSGGGRYEQYF.

The chain uses TRBV6-6 and TRBJ1-1, with D unresolved. This CDR3 has 15 amino acids. V lost 0 bases, J lost 0 bases, and 8 bases lay in between. Germline V gene data show CDR1 as MNHNY and CDR2 as SVGAGI (reference sequence). For the CDR3, the DNA is TGTGCCAGCAGTTACTCGTCGCAGATGAACACTGAAGCTTTCTTT. Translated: CASSYSSQMNTEAFF.

The J gene is TRBJ1-1, the V gene TRBV11-1, with no clear D. Between the trimmed V and J ends, which lost 5 bases and 5 bases, there was a span of 6 bases. The CDR3 sequence is 11 residues long. Germline CDR1 and CDR2: SGHAT and FQDESV (reference sequence). The CDR3, as DNA: TGTGCCAGCAGCACGGGGACTGAAGCTTTCTTT. It specifies CASSTGTEAFF.

This chain links TRBV30 with TRBJ2-3; a possible D gene is TRBD2 (6 bases). In germline, CDR1 is GTSNPN, CDR2 SVGIG (reference sequence). This CDR3 region has 13 residues. V lost 4 bases and J lost 2, with 10 bases in between. The CDR3 here is CAWNGGHTDTQYF. The CDR3 region has the DNA TGTGCCTGGAACGGGGGTCACACAGATACGCAGTATTTT.

The J gene is TRBJ2-5, the V gene TRBV5-1; D not certain. Germline V gene sequence: CDR1 SGHRS, CDR2 YFSETQ. This CDR3 is built from 15 residues. V lost 4 bases to trimming and J lost 0 bases, with 13 bases between them. As DNA, the CDR3 is TGCGCCAGCAGCGCTAATCCGCTGAACCAAGAGACCCAGTACTTC. Residues: CASSANPLNQETQYF.

This sequence joins TRBV3-1 (or the pseudogene TRBV3-2) and TRBJ2-5; 10 bases are a match to TRBD1. Germline V gene data show CDR1 as LGHDT and CDR2 as YNNKEL (reference sequence). The CDR3 runs to 15 residues. The ends lost 5 bases at V and 5 bases at J; junction bases unmatched: 8. CDR3 sequence (DNA): TGTGCCAGCAGCTATCCGGGACAGGGGATTGAGACCCAGTACTTC. This codes for CASSYPGQGIETQYF.

This chain joins TRBV24-1 and TRBJ2-1; TRBD1 agrees at 8 bases. This CDR3 spans 13 amino acids. The V and J ends lost 5 bases and 6 bases, in that order; junction bases with no gene match: 2. Germline V gene sequence: CDR1 KGHDR, CDR2 SFDVKD. The CDR3 DNA reads as TGTGCCACCAGTGGAACAGGGGGCAATGAGCAGTTCTTC. It specifies CATSGTGGNEQFF.

The rearrangement uses TRBV4-1 and TRBJ2-7; TRBD1 matches at 8 bases. Germline CDR1 reads MGHRA; CDR2 reads YSYEKL. The V and J ends lost 4 bases and 1 base, in that order; junction bases with no gene match: 9. This CDR3 spans 16 amino acids. The CDR3 sequence is CASSRRGTGGSYEQYF. CDR3 DNA: TGCGCCAGCAGCCGCCGGGGGACAGGAGGTTCCTACGAGCAGTACTTC.

The chain employs TRBV5-8 and TRBJ1-4; D ambiguous. V gave up 4 bases and J gave up 3 bases, with 19 bases separating them. Looked up from germline, CDR1 is SGHTS and CDR2 is YDEGEE. This CDR3 contains 17 residues. The chain's CDR3 is CASSPAAPYGANEKLFF. For the CDR3, the DNA is TGTGCCAGCAGCCCCGCGGCACCCTACGGGGCTAATGAAAAACTGTTTTTT.

V gene TRBV19 combines with J gene TRBJ1-2; 7 bases line up with TRBD1. Germline trimming cut 5 bases from V and 0 bases from J; bases unmatched to any gene: 15. The CDR3 length is 18 residues. Germline V gene data show CDR1 as LNHDA and CDR2 as SQIVND (reference sequence). Written as DNA, the CDR3 is TGTGCCAGTAGTGGGCAGGGGGATCAAATACAAACTAACTATGGCTACACCTTC. Protein: CASSGQGDQIQTNYGYTF.

This sequence joins TRBV3-1 (or the pseudogene TRBV3-2) and TRBJ1-5, with a weak D call TRBD1 (5 bases). Trimming cost V 0 bases and J 9 bases, with 12 bases left between them. CDR1 and CDR2 from the germline V gene are LGHDT and YNNKEL (reference sequence). This CDR3 has 14 residues. CDR3 sequence reads: CASSQDNRPRPQHF. DNA for the CDR3: TGTGCCAGCAGCCAAGATAACAGGCCAAGGCCCCAGCATTTT.

The chain has TRBV7-9 and TRBJ2-1, with 8 bases aligning to TRBD2. Germline V gives CDR1 SEHNR, CDR2 FQNEAQ (reference sequence). The CDR3 is 15 residues long. Germline trimming cut 5 bases from V and 1 base from J; bases unmatched to any gene: 4. The CDR3 region has the DNA TGTGCCAGCAGCCCCGGGGGGGGGTCCTACAATGAGCAGTTCTTC. Residues: CASSPGGGSYNEQFF.

V gene TRBV29-1 combines with J gene TRBJ2-5, with TRBD2 matching 8 bases. The CDR3 contains 13 residues. The J segment lost 4 bases and the V segment lost 8 bases, leaving 9 bases of the junction unmatched. Looked up from germline, CDR1 is SQVTM and CDR2 is ANQGSEA. The CDR3 reads CSTPGGPLETQYF. DNA for the CDR3: TGCAGCACCCCGGGGGGGCCGTTAGAGACCCAGTACTTC.

J is TRBJ2-5 and V is TRBV6-2 or TRBV6-3; 9 bases map to TRBD2. CDR1 and CDR2 (germline): MNHEY, SVGEGT. CDR3 length: 15 amino acids. After removal of 3 bases from V and 4 bases from J, the junction contained 6 bases not matched to a gene. The CDR3 protein is CASSYGGGAGETQYF. As DNA, the CDR3 is TGTGCCAGCAGTTATGGCGGGGGGGCCGGAGAGACCCAGTACTTC.

The chain combines TRBV10-3 with TRBJ2-3, with 7 bases identical to TRBD1. J lost 5 bases, V lost 7 bases, and 6 bases had no gene match. Germline-derived CDR1 and CDR2 are ENHRY and SYGVKD. The CDR3 runs 13 residues. CDR3 nucleotide sequence: TGTGCCATCAAGGGGGCCGAAGGAGATACGCAGTATTTT. It specifies CAIKGAEGDTQYF.

V gene TRBV5-8 combines with J gene TRBJ2-6, with D perhaps matching TRBD1 (6 bases). Germline CDR1 reads SGHTS; CDR2 reads YDEGEE. The V gene lost 4 bases and the J gene lost 0 bases, with 11 bases spanning the gap. The CDR3 is 16 amino acids. CDR3 protein: CASSDGTTSGANVLTF. Written as DNA, the CDR3 is TGTGCCAGCAGCGACGGGACAACCTCTGGGGCCAACGTCCTGACTTTC.

This clone was observed once. V is TRBV21-1 and J is TRBJ1-6. TRBV21-1 counts as a pseudogene. The CDR3 runs 18 residues. CDR3 nucleotide sequence: TGTGCCAGCAGCAACGAGGAAGGGAGCAGCTCCTATAATTCACCCCTCCACTTT. Protein product: CASSNEEGSSSYNSPLHF.

This sequence joins TRBV30 and TRBJ1-5, with a possible D match to TRBD1 (5 bases). The V end was cut by 3 bases, the J end by 0 bases, with 15 bases between. The CDR3 contains 16 residues. The germline gives CDR1 GTSNPN, CDR2 SVGIG (reference sequence). The CDR3: CAWSRGGSRSNQPQHF. The CDR3 bases are TGTGCCTGGAGCCGGGGGGGGTCACGTAGCAATCAGCCCCAGCATTTT.